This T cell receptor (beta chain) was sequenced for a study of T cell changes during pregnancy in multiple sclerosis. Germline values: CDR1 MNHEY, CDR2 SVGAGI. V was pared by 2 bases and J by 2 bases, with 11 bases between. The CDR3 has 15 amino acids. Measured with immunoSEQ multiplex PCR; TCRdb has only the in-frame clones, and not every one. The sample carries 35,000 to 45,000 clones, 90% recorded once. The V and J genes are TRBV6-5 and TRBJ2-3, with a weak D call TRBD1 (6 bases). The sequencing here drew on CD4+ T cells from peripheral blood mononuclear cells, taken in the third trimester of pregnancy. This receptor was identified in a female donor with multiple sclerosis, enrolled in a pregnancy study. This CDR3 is CASSYAGVNTDTQYF. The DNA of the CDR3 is TGTGCCAGCAGTTACGCAGGGGTGAACACAGATACGCAGTATTTT.